The next 21 T cell receptor beta chains were all read from a single sample in a study of T-cell reconstitution after alpha-beta-depleted transplantation in children. Molecular barcoding with unique molecular identifiers was used for the TCRbeta library. TCRdb reanalysed the PCR reads using MiXCR and keeps one entry per CDR3 protein. The sample holds some 260,000 distinct CDR3 sequences; roughly a quarter are singletons and the top ten take 4.5% to 5.5%. The sequenced sample was PBMCs, mostly from graft donor cells, obtained 360 days after TCRalphabeta/CD19-depleted stem cell transplant. These receptors all come from a female patient aged 2-9 years who had a stem cell transplant for congenital amegakaryocytic thrombocytopenia, so the T cells may come from the graft donor.

A few counts support this clonotype. The V gene is TRBV4-1, the J gene TRBJ2-7; TRBD2 agrees at 13 bases. Germline V gene sequence: CDR1 MGHRA, CDR2 YSYEKL. V was clipped by 1 base and J by 1 base; unmatched bases: 7. This CDR3 region has 18 residues. The CDR3 sequence is CASSQAPTSGGLSYEQYF. The CDR3 DNA reads TGCGCCAGCAGCCAAGCTCCGACTAGCGGGGGGCTTTCCTACGAGCAGTACTTC.

The chain combines TRBV4-1 with TRBJ2-1; the match to TRBD2 covers 9 bases. CDR1 MGHRA and CDR2 YSYEKL come from the germline V gene. The CDR3 covers 20 residues. The ends lost 1 base at V and 0 bases at J; junction bases unmatched: 13. CDR3 coding DNA: TGCGCCAGCAGCCAAGGGGCCCCTCTCGGGCGGGGGGGCTCCTACAATGAGCAGTTCTTC. Protein sequence: CASSQGAPLGRGGSYNEQFF.

This clonotype has just a few counts. The chain employs TRBV4-2 and TRBJ2-3; 15 nucleotides agree with TRBD2. Germline-derived CDR1 and CDR2 are LGHNA and YNFKEQ. The CDR3 runs 17 residues. Trimming took 3 bases from V and 1 from J; bases not matched to a gene: 2. The CDR3 bases are TGTGCCAGCAGCCAGGGACTAGCGGGGGGCCGCACAGATACGCAGTATTTT. Protein sequence: CASSQGLAGGRTDTQYF.

The chain combines TRBV28 with TRBJ2-7; D might be TRBD1 or TRBD2, each matching 5 bases. CDR3 length: 14 residues. The V gene's germline CDR1 is MDHEN and CDR2 SYDVKM. Trimming took off 8 bases at V and 4 bases at J, with 18 bases between the two ends. The CDR3 DNA sequence: TGTGCCAGCTGTGGGGCAGGGAGTCGTTACGAGCAGTACTTC. Protein sequence: CASCGAGSRYEQYF. Based on the CDR3 plus reference TRBV28 and TRBJ2-7, the full variable domain is DVKVTQSSRYLVKRTGEKVFLECVQDMDHENMFWYRQDPGLGLRLIYFSYDVKMKEKGDIPEGYSVSREKKERFSLILESASTNQTSMYLCASCGAGSRYEQYFGPGTRLTVT.

The rearrangement uses TRBV4-1 and TRBJ2-1, with 15 bases fitting TRBD2. The CDR3 is made up of 15 amino acids. Germline trimming cut 9 bases from V and 6 bases from J; bases unmatched to any gene: 6. Germline V gene lookup returns CDR1 MGHRA and CDR2 YSYEKL. CDR3 nucleotide sequence: TGCGCCAGTAGGACTAGCGGGGGGGCTGGCAATGAGCAGTTCTTC. This translates into CASRTSGGAGNEQFF.

The chain is built from TRBV4-3 and TRBJ2-7; D remains unclear. The CDR3 runs to 15 residues. V lost 0 bases and J lost 2, with 11 bases in between. From germline, CDR1 is LGHNA and CDR2 YSLEER. Written as DNA, the CDR3 is TGCGCCAGCAGCCAAGATGCTGGTTGGGCCTACGAGCAGTACTTC. Translated: CASSQDAGWAYEQYF.

The chain carries TRBV20-1 and TRBJ2-3; TRBD2 aligns across 9 bases. Germline assignment: CDR1 DFQATT and CDR2 SNEGSKA (reference sequence). The CDR3 length is 15 residues. Unmatched junction bases numbered 10, after V lost 6 bases and J lost 3 bases. The CDR3 DNA reads TGCAGTGCGAGGGGGACTAGCTGGATTACAGATACGCAGTATTTT. Amino acids: CSARGTSWITDTQYF.

V is TRBV29-1 and J is TRBJ1-1; D gene ambiguous. The CDR3 sequence is 11 residues long. Trimming removed 5 bases at V and 4 bases at J, with 8 bases between. CDR1 and CDR2 (germline): SQVTM, ANQGSEA. Here the CDR3 reads CSVWESTEAFF. The CDR3 DNA follows: TGCAGCGTTTGGGAGAGCACTGAAGCTTTCTTT. The whole variable domain, filled in from reference TRBV29-1 and TRBJ1-1, reads SAVISQKPSRDICQRGTSLTIQCQVDSQVTMMFWYRQQPGQSLTLIATANQGSEATYESGFVIDKFPISRPNLTFSTLTVSNMSPEDSSIYLCSVWESTEAFFGQGTRLTVV.

The chain recombines TRBV7-7 with TRBJ2-5; 8 positions match TRBD1. Unmatched junction bases numbered 10, after V lost 5 bases and J lost 5 bases. Germline CDR1 and CDR2: SSHAT and FNYEAQ (reference sequence). This CDR3 is built from 15 residues. In DNA, the CDR3 is TGTGCCAGCAGCGTCGAGACAGGGGCAGGGGAGACCCAGTACTTC. Amino acid sequence: CASSVETGAGETQYF.

The DNA of the CDR3 is TGTGCCAGCGCCGCCGGGACAGGGTTTTTGGAGACCCAGTACTTC. Translating gives CASAAGTGFLETQYF. J is TRBJ2-5 and V is TRBV11-2, with 9 bases identical to TRBD1. The CDR3 consists of 15 residues. Germline V gene sequence: CDR1 SGHAT, CDR2 FQNNGV. Trimming cost V 8 bases and J 5 bases; bases outside gene matches: 12. Supplemented by reference TRBV11-2 and TRBJ2-5, the full variable domain reads EAGVAQSPRYKIIEKRQSVAFWCNPISGHATLYWYQQILGQGPKLLIQFQNNGVVDDSQLPKDRFSAERLKGVDSTLKIQPAKLEDSAVYLCASAAGTGFLETQYFGPGTRLLVL.

The gene calls are TRBV3-1 and TRBJ2-7; 8 nucleotides align to TRBD1. Germline loops: CDR1 LGHDT, CDR2 YNNKEL (reference sequence). V was pared by 8 bases and J by 4 bases, with 4 bases of the junction left unmatched. This CDR3 is built from 12 residues. CDR3 loop: CASVGQGYEQYF. The DNA of the CDR3 is TGTGCCAGCGTCGGACAGGGTTACGAGCAGTACTTC.

This clonotype was seen more than once but under ten times. The chain couples TRBV20-1 to TRBJ1-4; D ambiguous. The V end was cut by 0 bases, the J end by 6 bases, with 14 bases between. Per the germline V gene, CDR1 is DFQATT and CDR2 is SNEGSKA (reference sequence). The CDR3 loop spans 15 amino acids. The CDR3 region is CSARDQDARDEKLFF. The CDR3 nucleotides are TGCAGTGCTAGAGATCAAGACGCGCGAGATGAAAAACTGTTTTTT.

This clonotype was observed many times. The V gene is TRBV28, the J gene TRBJ2-1; possibly TRBD1 or TRBD2 for D (5 bases each). The CDR3 is made up of 12 amino acids. CDR1 is MDHEN, CDR2 SYDVKM, per germline. V dropped 7 bases and J dropped 9 bases, with 13 bases sitting between them. The CDR3 sequence: CASIGRELEQFF. The DNA of the CDR3 is TGTGCCAGCATTGGCAGGGAGCTTGAGCAGTTCTTC.

This clonotype was observed a few times. The chain links TRBV4-2 to TRBJ2-5, with D tentatively TRBD2 (5 bases). The CDR3 covers 15 residues. Germline V lookup: CDR1 LGHNA, CDR2 YNFKEQ. V lost 0 bases to trimming and J lost 7 bases, with 15 bases between them. The DNA for the CDR3 is TGTGCCAGCAGCCAAGATGCGCAAGGCCGGGGGACCCAGTACTTC. Translation: CASSQDAQGRGTQYF.

This clonotype was observed a handful of times. J is TRBJ2-7 and V is TRBV6-2 or TRBV6-3, with 11 bases that match TRBD1. Germline CDR1 reads MNHEY; CDR2 reads SVGEGT. The V segment lost 8 bases and the J segment 5 bases; nucleotides outside the gene matches: 5. This CDR3 spans 13 amino acids. This CDR3 reads CASRTGGNDEQYF. As DNA, the CDR3 is TGTGCCAGCCGGACAGGGGGCAACGACGAGCAGTACTTC.

The J gene is TRBJ2-3, the V gene TRBV11-2, with D possibly matching TRBD2 (7 bases). This CDR3 region has 16 residues. V lost 5 bases, J lost 3 bases, and 18 bases lay in between. Germline values: CDR1 SGHAT, CDR2 FQNNGV. The CDR3 spells CASSPGLGGQTDTQYF. CDR3 in DNA: TGTGCCAGCAGCCCAGGCCTGGGGGGGCAGACAGATACGCAGTATTTT.

Written as DNA, the CDR3 is TGTGCCAGCGCCGGGACAGGGGCGGCCTCCTACAATGAGCAGTTCTTC. Encoded protein: CASAGTGAASYNEQFF. V gene TRBV6-1 combines with J gene TRBJ2-1; 10 bases are shared with TRBD1. This CDR3 has 16 residues. Per germline, CDR1 MNHNS and CDR2 SASEGT. The trim removed 8 bases at V and 0 bases at J, leaving 7 bases unmatched.

The table lists this clonotype with a count of one. This chain connects TRBV6-1 to TRBJ1-1, with TRBD1 as a possible D gene (6 bases). Trimming cost V 6 bases and J 7 bases, with 15 bases left between them. The CDR3 covers 13 residues. Germline V gene sequence: CDR1 MNHNS, CDR2 SASEGT. The CDR3 region has the DNA TGTGCCAGCAGGGAGGGACACTCTGGTGAAGCTTTCTTT. This sequence encodes CASREGHSGEAFF.

This clonotype was seen repeatedly, ten times or more. The chain employs TRBV29-1 and TRBJ1-2; the D is unclear. The germline V gene has CDR1 SQVTM and CDR2 ANQGSEA. CDR3 length equals 11 residues. V shed 0 bases and J shed 5 bases, with 4 bases lying between them. The CDR3 region is CSVEDLYGYTF. The CDR3, as DNA: TGCAGCGTTGAAGACTTGTATGGCTACACCTTC.

Written as DNA, the CDR3 is TGTGCCAGCAGCCAGACTAATGAAAAACTGTTTTTT. Translated: CASSQTNEKLFF. V is TRBV2 and J is TRBJ1-4; D gene unclear. Germline CDR1 SNHLY, CDR2 FYNNEI. V lost 6 bases to trimming and J lost 2 bases, with 4 bases between them. CDR3 length: 12 amino acids.

The rearrangement uses TRBV5-5 and TRBJ2-1; 10 bases map to TRBD2. The ends lost 3 bases at V and 6 bases at J; junction bases unmatched: 6. The CDR3 runs 15 residues. CDR1 is SGHKS and CDR2 is YYEKEE in the germline V gene (reference sequence). CDR3 bases: TGTGCCAGCAGCTGGTTACTAGCGGGGTTCAATGAGCAGTTCTTC. Translated, it gives CASSWLLAGFNEQFF.